This is a list of T cell receptor beta chains from one sample in a study of T cell responses to AZD1222 COVID-19 vaccine. Assay used: immunoSEQ multiplex PCR; TCRdb lists only in-frame clones, some missing. This table has about 130,000 clones, approximately 83% appearing once. The material was peripheral blood, obtained on day 0 of AZD1222 vaccination. Receptor source: an adult in good health. The CDR3 runs from the conserved cysteine through the conserved F or W. A D gene is named only where the DNA matches it firmly. A row's size may be missing; if present it is once, few, many or a size class.

d_call | j_call | v_call | clone_size | cdr3_aa | cdr3_nt
. | TRBJ1-2 | TRBV18 | . | CASSPQPGTDGYTF | TGTGCCAGCTCACCACAACCAGGGACGGATGGCTACACCTTC
TRBD1 | TRBJ2-5 | TRBV5-1 | . | CASSSGQHETQYF | TGCGCCAGCAGCTCGGGACAGCACGAGACCCAGTACTTC
. | TRBJ1-4 | TRBV5-6 | once | CASSLGTTNEKLFF | TGTGCCAGCAGCTTGGGAACAACTAATGAAAAACTGTTTTTT
. | TRBJ1-1 | TRBV11-3 | . | CASSLADSTEAFF | TGTGCCAGCAGCTTAGCAGACAGTACTGAAGCTTTCTTT
. | TRBJ1-2 | TRBV9 | few | CASSSRGRGLNYGYTF | TGTGCCAGCAGCTCTCGTGGAAGGGGTTTAAACTATGGCTACACCTTC
TRBD1 | TRBJ1-3 | TRBV6-1 | once | CASSVISGGAGNTIYF | TGTGCCAGCAGTGTTATCTCAGGGGGCGCTGGAAACACCATATATTTT
. | TRBJ1-1 | TRBV30 | . | CAYTVGGEAFF | TGTGCCTATACGGTTGGGGGAGAAGCTTTCTTT
TRBD1 | TRBJ1-2 | TRBV5-1 | . | CASSPPGTGGRDGYTF | TGCGCCAGCAGCCCTCCCGGGACAGGGGGCAGAGATGGCTACACCTTC
. | TRBJ2-3 | TRBV11-3 | . | CASSLHSLDTQYF | TGTGCCAGCAGCTTGCACAGTCTGGATACGCAGTATTTT
TRBD1 | TRBJ2-7 | TRBV18 | . | CASSPGQGSFYEQYF | TGTGCCAGCTCACCGGGACAGGGGTCCTTCTACGAGCAGTACTTC
TRBD1 | TRBJ1-1 | TRBV19 | . | CASRPGQSANTEAFF | TGTGCCAGTAGGCCGGGACAGAGCGCGAACACTGAAGCTTTCTTT
. | TRBJ1-6 | TRBV6-1 | . | CASSESLSESSPLHF | TGTGCCAGCAGTGAATCCCTCTCCGAGAGTTCACCCCTCCACTTT
. | TRBJ2-5 | TRBV2 | once | CASSFTSRPPQETQYF | TGTGCCAGCAGCTTTACTAGCCGCCCTCCCCAAGAGACCCAGTACTTC
. | TRBJ1-1 | TRBV12-3/TRBV12-4 | . | CASTWRGGAFF | TGTGCCAGCACCTGGCGAGGGGGAGCTTTCTTT
. | TRBJ1-6 | TRBV5-1 | . | CASSLGQNNSPLHF | TGCGCCAGCAGCTTGGGGCAGAATAATTCACCCCTCCACTTT
. | TRBJ1-1 | TRBV15 | . | CATSSSRMNTEAFF | TGTGCCACCAGCAGTAGTAGGATGAACACTGAAGCTTTCTTT
. | TRBJ1-3 | TRBV6-6 | . | CASRLETSGNTIYF | TGTGCCAGCAGACTGGAAACCTCTGGAAACACCATATATTTT
. | TRBJ2-3 | TRBV5-1 | . | CASSLGGGRQADTQYF | TGCGCCAGCAGCTTGGGTGGGGGGCGACAGGCAGATACGCAGTATTTT
TRBD1 | TRBJ1-2 | TRBV3-1/TRBV3-2 | . | CASSQDEDREYGYTF | TGTGCCAGCAGCCAAGACGAGGACAGGGAATATGGCTACACCTTC
. | TRBJ1-2 | TRBV27 | . | CASPQQERYGYTF | TGTGCCAGCCCGCAGCAGGAGAGATATGGCTACACCTTC
. | TRBJ2-5 | TRBV4-1 | . | CASSQGAGGGQETQYF | TGCGCCAGCAGCCAAGGCGCGGGCGGGGGCCAGGAGACCCAGTACTTC
. | TRBJ1-2 | TRBV11-3 | . | CASPRGTSSYTF | TGTGCCAGCCCCAGGGGCACAAGTAGCTACACCTTC